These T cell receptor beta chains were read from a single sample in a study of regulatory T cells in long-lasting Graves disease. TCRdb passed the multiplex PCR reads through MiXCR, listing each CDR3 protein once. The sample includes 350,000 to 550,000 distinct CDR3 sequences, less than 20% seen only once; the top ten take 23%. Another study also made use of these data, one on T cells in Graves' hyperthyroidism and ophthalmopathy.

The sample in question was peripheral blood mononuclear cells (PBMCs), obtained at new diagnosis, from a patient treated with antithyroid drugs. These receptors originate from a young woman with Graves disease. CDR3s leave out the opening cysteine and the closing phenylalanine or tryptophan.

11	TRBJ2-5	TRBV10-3	AISERGQETQY
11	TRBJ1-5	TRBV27	ASRDSPGQPQH
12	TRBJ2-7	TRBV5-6	ASSFGLRPYEQY
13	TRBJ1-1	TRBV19	ASSMGGRGVAEAF
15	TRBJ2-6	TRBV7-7	ASSPRQAQAGANVLT
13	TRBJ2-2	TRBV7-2	ASSIRTPNTGELF
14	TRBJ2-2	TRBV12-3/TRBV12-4	ASSLISGRVTGELF
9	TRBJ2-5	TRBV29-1	SVDGSGTQY
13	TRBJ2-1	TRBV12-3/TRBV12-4	ASSFPAYKGNEQF
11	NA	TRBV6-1	ASSLGREGEQF
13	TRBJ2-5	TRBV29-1	SVEYRGRALETQY
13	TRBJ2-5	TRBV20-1	SAAPGQGWKETQY
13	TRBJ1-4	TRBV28	ASSLWSATNEKLF
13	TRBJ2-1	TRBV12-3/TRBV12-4	ASSLASGSAYEQF
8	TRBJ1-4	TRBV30	AWSEEKLF
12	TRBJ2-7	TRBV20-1	SAAPGLAIYEQY
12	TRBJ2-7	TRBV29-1	SGVGGAGPYEQY
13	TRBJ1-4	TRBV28	ASSLSGQFIEKLF
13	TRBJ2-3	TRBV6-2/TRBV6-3	ASSYSMRETDTQY
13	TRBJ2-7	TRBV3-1	ASSQVVGGTYEQY
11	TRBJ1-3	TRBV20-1	SARTAAGNTIY
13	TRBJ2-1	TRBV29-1	SVVAGGSAYNEQF
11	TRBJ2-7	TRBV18	ASSQGLDYEQY
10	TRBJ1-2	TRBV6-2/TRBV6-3	ASSEDGSGYT
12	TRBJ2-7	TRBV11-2	ASSSFGSSYEQY
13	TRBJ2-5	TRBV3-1	ASSQLGRDQETQY
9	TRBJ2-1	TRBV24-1	ATSDFVEQF
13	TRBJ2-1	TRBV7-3	ASSLGGLGGNEQF
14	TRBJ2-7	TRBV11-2	ASSSSGTGGFREQY
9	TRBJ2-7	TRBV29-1	SVEIYYEQY
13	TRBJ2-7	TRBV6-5	ASSYSWDSSYEQY
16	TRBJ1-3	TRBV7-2	ASSLNLQRTISGNTIY
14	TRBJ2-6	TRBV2	ASIGRRDAGANVLT
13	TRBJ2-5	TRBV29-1	SVDRLAGDQETQY
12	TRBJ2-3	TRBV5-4	ASSFVENTDTQY
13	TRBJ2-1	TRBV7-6	ASSLRPGSGDEQF
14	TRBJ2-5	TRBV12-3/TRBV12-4	ASSLQLAELQETQY
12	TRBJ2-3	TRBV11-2	ASSPTSAGDTQY
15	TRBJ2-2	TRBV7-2	ASSLGPWPGGAGELF
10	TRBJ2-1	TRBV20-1	SASRGYNEQF
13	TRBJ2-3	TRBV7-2	ASSLRSGSTDTQY
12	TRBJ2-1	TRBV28	ASTRGEVYNEQF
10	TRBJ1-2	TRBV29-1	SVDPEDRLAT
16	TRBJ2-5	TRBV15	ATSRDVTSGRGGETQY
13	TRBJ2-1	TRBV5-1	ASSSTGSEYNEQF
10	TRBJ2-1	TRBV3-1	ASSPVVFEQF
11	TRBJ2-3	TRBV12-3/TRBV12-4	ASSLLPTDTQY
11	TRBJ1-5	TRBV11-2	ASSPQGQQPQH
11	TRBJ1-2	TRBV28	ASSFRDHYGYT
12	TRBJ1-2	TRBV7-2	ASSPRGGGHGYT
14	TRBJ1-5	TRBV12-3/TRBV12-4	ASSAGPVGSNQPQH
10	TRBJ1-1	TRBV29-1	SVEGTGFEAF
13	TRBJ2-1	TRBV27	ASSLVREAYNEQF
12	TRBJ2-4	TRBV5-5	ASSRLAGVGEQY
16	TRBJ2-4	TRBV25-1	ASSPRDRGRIPKNIQY
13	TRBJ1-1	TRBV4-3	ASSHVGQRNTEAF
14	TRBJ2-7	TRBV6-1	ASSRGGFPFSYEQY
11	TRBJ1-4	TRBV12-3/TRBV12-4	ASRGQGFEKLF